The 20 T cell receptor beta chains presented below share a single source sample, sequenced in a study of T cells in Graves' hyperthyroidism and ophthalmopathy. It was RNA transcripts that yielded the amplified TCR beta CDR3 regions. The HTBI primer set drove a first-round RT-PCR of the TCR CDR3. TCRdb reprocessed the multiplex PCR reads with MiXCR, giving one entry per CDR3 protein. This sample has a few hundred thousand distinct CDR3 sequences, with 46% found just once. Material: peripheral blood or thyroid tissue (not recorded which). These receptors were taken from a woman aged 18-29 years with Graves' hyperthyroidism.

This sequence joins TRBV10-3 and TRBJ2-7; 7 nucleotides match TRBD2. The CDR3 extends over 17 amino acids. V dropped 4 bases and J dropped 1; count of bases not matched to a gene: 13. Germline values: CDR1 ENHRY, CDR2 SYGVKD. The CDR3: CAISARDGGGDSYEQYF. The CDR3 bases are TGTGCCATCAGTGCTAGAGATGGGGGAGGGGATTCCTACGAGCAGTACTTC.

This clonotype came up once. The V gene is TRBV11-2, the J gene TRBJ2-7; D remains unclear. Trimming left V 2 bases short and J 8 bases short, with 7 bases between. Germline CDR1 SGHAT, CDR2 FQNNGV. CDR3 size: 11 residues. CDR3 residues: CASSLTLQQYF. DNA of the CDR3: TGTGCCAGCAGCTTAACACTCCAGCAGTACTTC.

For this clonotype: At one boundary the junction diverges from the germline segment, which might be a read error. The genes are TRBV5-5 and TRBJ1-4; maybe TRBD1 (5 bases). Germline V gene lookup returns CDR1 SGHKS and CDR2 YYEKEE (reference sequence). There are 18 residues in the CDR3. Written as DNA, the CDR3 is TGCGCCAGCAGCCCAGCGGGAGTGGCGACAGCCTTTAATGAAAAACTGTTTTTT. Translation gives CASSPAGVATAFNEKLFF.

The sample holds many counts of this clonotype. The chain combines TRBV4-1 with TRBJ2-5, with TRBD2 matching 9 bases. Germline V gives CDR1 MGHRA, CDR2 YSYEKL. With 1 base clipped from V and 5 bases from J, the junction kept 8 bases outside the gene matches. The length of the CDR3 is 16 residues. This CDR3 is CASSQGGAGGPETQYF. In DNA, the CDR3 is TGCGCCAGCAGCCAAGGCGGCGCGGGAGGGCCGGAGACCCAGTACTTC.

This clonotype turned up a few times. The V call is TRBV7-9, the J call TRBJ2-3; the match to TRBD1 covers 9 bases. The CDR3 consists of 18 residues. Germline values: CDR1 SEHNR, CDR2 FQNEAQ (reference sequence). V was pared by 2 bases and J by 0 bases, with 9 bases of the junction left unmatched. The CDR3 is CASSLRGTGFKSTDTQYF. The CDR3 coding sequence is TGTGCCAGCAGCTTAAGAGGGACAGGGTTTAAGAGCACAGATACGCAGTATTTT.

The DNA for the CDR3 is TGTGCCTGGAGTGTAGAGGTTTTCACTGAAGCTTTCTTT. It yields the protein CAWSVEVFTEAFF. The rearrangement joins TRBV30 to TRBJ1-1; D is unresolved. Germline CDR1 GTSNPN, CDR2 SVGIG (reference sequence). This CDR3 is built from 13 residues. V shed 0 bases and J shed 4 bases, with 9 bases lying between them.

The CDR3 here is CASSLVGTSGGETQYF. The CDR3 DNA sequence: TGTGCCAGCAGCTTAGTGGGGACTAGCGGGGGTGAGACCCAGTACTTC. The chain uses TRBV7-2 and TRBJ2-5, with TRBD2 matching over 14 bases. This CDR3 is built from 16 residues. V lost 1 base, J lost 5 bases, and 3 bases stayed unmatched. The germline V gene has CDR1 SGHTA and CDR2 FQGNSA.

This clonotype was observed a handful of times. The chain links TRBV7-9 to TRBJ2-7; D gene uncertain. The germline V gene encodes CDR1 SEHNR and CDR2 FQNEAQ (reference sequence). The CDR3 covers 13 residues. V lost 1 base and J lost 6, with 10 bases in between. This CDR3 is CASSLGADGEQYF. The CDR3 nucleotides read TGTGCCAGCAGCTTAGGGGCTGATGGCGAGCAGTACTTC. The full variable domain, completed using reference TRBV7-9 and TRBJ2-7, is DTGVSQNPRHKITKRGQNVTFRCDPISEHNRLYWYRQTLGQGPEFLTYFQNEAQLEKSRLLSDRFSAERPKGSFSTLEIQRTEQGDSAMYLCASSLGADGEQYFGPGTRLTVT.

Note on this clonotype: This may arise from a read error, as a much more abundant clone is one base away. The J gene is TRBJ2-7, the V gene TRBV6-1, with unresolved D. The CDR3 contains 12 residues. CDR1 is MNHNS and CDR2 is SASEGT in the germline V gene. CDR3 in DNA: TGTGCCAGCAGACCTGGGATCTACGAGCAGTCCTTC. As protein: CASRPGIYEQSF.

Concerning this clonotype: At one of its ends the junction is not consistent with the germline gene, which may arise from a read error. The chain has TRBV7-6 and TRBJ2-5; TRBD2 matches at 11 bases. The CDR3 has 14 amino acids. CDR1 and CDR2 from the germline V gene are SGHVS and FNYEAQ. The CDR3 bases are TGTGCCAGCAGCCCCGGGACTAGCGGACGGACCCGGTACTTC. Translation gives CASSPGTSGRTRYF. The full variable domain, with the rest looked up from reference TRBV7-6 and TRBJ2-5, is GAGVSQSPRYKVTKRGQDVALRCDPISGHVSLYWYRQALGQGPEFLTYFNYEAQQDKSGLPNDRFSAERPEGSISTLTIQRTEQRDSAMYRCASSPGTSGRTRYFGPGTRLLVL.

As concerns this clonotype: This may be a read error: a much more frequent sequence differs by one nucleotide. The chain's CDR3 is CASIRDREEQFF. The CDR3 DNA sequence: TGTGCCAGCATCCGAGACAGGGAGGAGCAGTTCTTC. The chain combines TRBV7-8 with TRBJ2-7; TRBD1 aligns across 7 bases. The DNA end is more similar to TRBJ2-1, so the J call may be wrong. The V gene's germline CDR1 is SGHVS and CDR2 FQNEAQ. The CDR3 runs to 12 residues.

This clonotype showed up just a few times. V usage is TRBV27 and J usage is TRBJ2-7; 8 bases agree with TRBD2. Germline-derived CDR1 and CDR2 are MNHEY and SMNVEV (reference sequence). The junction had 13 bases not matched to a gene; V was cut back by 7 bases and J by 8 bases. The CDR3 is made up of 14 amino acids. This CDR3 is CASKITSGPTKQYF. CDR3 sequence (DNA): TGTGCCAGCAAGATAACTAGCGGTCCTACGAAGCAGTACTTC.

The chain employs TRBV10-1 and TRBJ2-7; 12 nucleotides agree with TRBD1. The J segment lost 3 bases and the V segment lost 6 bases, leaving 3 bases of the junction unmatched. The germline V gene has CDR1 WNHNN and CDR2 SYGVQD (reference sequence). This CDR3 contains 14 residues. CDR3 coding DNA: TGCGCCAGCAGCGGGACAGGGGGCCACTACGAGCAGTACTTC. The encoded protein is CASSGTGGHYEQYF.

This clonotype has a handful of counts. The chain employs TRBV7-6 and TRBJ2-7; no clear D. Trimming stripped 5 bases from V and 2 bases from J, with 25 bases between. Looked up from germline, CDR1 is SGHVS and CDR2 is FNYEAQ. The CDR3 runs to 18 residues. The CDR3 spells CASSPKVGLLETPYEQYF. CDR3 nucleotide sequence: TGTGCCAGCAGCCCGAAGGTGGGCCTTCTAGAGACTCCCTACGAGCAGTACTTC.

V usage is TRBV7-8 and J usage is TRBJ1-2, with TRBD1 identical over 7 bases. Germline V gives CDR1 SGHVS, CDR2 FQNEAQ. The J segment lost 7 bases and the V segment lost 2 bases, leaving 13 bases of the junction unmatched. This CDR3 has 16 residues. The CDR3 reads CASSLPGQARGSGYTF. The CDR3 nucleotides are TGTGCCAGCAGCTTACCTGGACAGGCGCGAGGGAGTGGCTACACCTTC.

For this clonotype: It may be a read error: a sequence one base away is much more abundant. The V gene is TRBV10-3, the J gene TRBJ2-7; 10 bases align to TRBD2. The CDR3 is made up of 14 amino acids. V lost 2 bases, J lost 2 bases, and 0 bases stayed unmatched. CDR1 and CDR2 from the germline V gene are ENHRY and SYGVKD. The CDR3 nucleotides are TGTGCCATCAGTGAGGGACTAGCGGCCTACGAGCAGTACTTC. Amino acid sequence: CAISEGLAAYEQYF.

This clonotype showed up just a few times. The germline gene is not matched at one end of the junction; a read error may be the cause. V gene TRBV29-1 combines with J gene TRBJ1-2; D is perhaps TRBD1 (6 bases). The CDR3 runs 11 residues. Germline V lookup: CDR1 SQVTM, CDR2 ANQGSEA. In nucleotides, the CDR3 is TGCAGCGTGGAAACAGGAGGGGGATTTGTCTTC. It yields the protein CSVETGGGFVF.

This clonotype was observed a handful of times. The chain combines TRBV6-2 or TRBV6-3 with TRBJ1-1; no reliable D call. Germline values: CDR1 MNHEY, CDR2 SVGEGT. Trimming cost V 7 bases and J 5 bases, with 17 bases left between them. The CDR3 has 14 residues. CDR3 sequence (DNA): TGTGCCAGCATTAACGGGTACAGAGGGACTGAAGCTTTCTTT. It codes for CASINGYRGTEAFF.

CDR3 sequence reads: CASSVDRVGYTF. The CDR3 DNA reads as TGTGCCAGCAGCGTGGACAGGGTTGGCTACACCTTC. The V call is TRBV9, the J call TRBJ1-2; 8 nucleotides match TRBD1. J gave up 7 bases and V 2 bases, and 1 base lay outside the gene matches. Germline CDR1 is SGDLS and CDR2 is YYNGEE. The CDR3 totals 12 residues.

This clonotype was counted ten times or more. This chain connects TRBV2 to TRBJ2-5; TRBD1 agrees at 7 bases. CDR1 SNHLY and CDR2 FYNNEI come from the germline V gene. CDR3 length: 15 amino acids. V shed 7 bases and J 1 base; nucleotides not matched to a gene: 9. The CDR3 is CASNTGTVIQETQYF. Here the CDR3 DNA reads TGTGCCAGCAACACCGGGACAGTAATCCAAGAGACCCAGTACTTC. Full variable domain (missing parts from reference TRBV2 and TRBJ2-5): EPEVTQTPSHQVTQMGQEVILRCVPISNHLYFYWYRQILGQKVEFLVSFYNNEISEKSEIFDDQFSVERPDGSNFTLKIRSTKLEDSAMYFCASNTGTVIQETQYFGPGTRLLVL.